The T cell receptor (beta chain) under discussion was sequenced for a study of cytomegalovirus exposure and HLA in healthy donors. V lost 10 bases and J 10 bases, leaving 25 bases between the germline ends. There are 14 residues in the CDR3. The germline CDR1 and CDR2 sequences are MNHNS and SASEGT. The PCR ran on 60 Vbeta and 13 Jbeta primers. Clones were read by immunoSEQ multiplex PCR, and TCRdb kept only the in-frame ones, dropping some. The sample includes fewer than 250,000 clones, around 85% of them seen just once. The sequence came from a girl aged 2 to 9 in good health and CMV-seronegative. Input material: PBMCs. The chain combines TRBV6-1 with TRBJ1-2, with D possibly being TRBD1 (5 bases). CDR3 bases: TGTGCCACTGAGACAGCCCTCTCCGAGGTGTACTACACCTTC. Protein product: CATETALSEVYYTF.